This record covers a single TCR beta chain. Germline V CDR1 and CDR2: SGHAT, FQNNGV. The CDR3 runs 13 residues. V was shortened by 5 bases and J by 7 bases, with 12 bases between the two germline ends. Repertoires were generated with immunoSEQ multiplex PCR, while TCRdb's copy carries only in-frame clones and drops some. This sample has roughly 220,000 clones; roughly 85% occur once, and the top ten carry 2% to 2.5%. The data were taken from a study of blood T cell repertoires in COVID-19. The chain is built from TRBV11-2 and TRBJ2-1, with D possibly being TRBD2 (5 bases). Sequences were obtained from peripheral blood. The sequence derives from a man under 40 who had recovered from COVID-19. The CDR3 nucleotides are TGTGCCAGCAGCGCCTCGGGGTTTAATGAGCAGTTCTTC. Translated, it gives CASSASGFNEQFF. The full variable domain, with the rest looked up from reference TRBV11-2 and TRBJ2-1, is EAGVAQSPRYKIIEKRQSVAFWCNPISGHATLYWYQQILGQGPKLLIQFQNNGVVDDSQLPKDRFSAERLKGVDSTLKIQPAKLEDSAVYLCASSASGFNEQFFGPGTRLTVL.